The 4 T cell receptor beta chains given below trace back to one sample, sequenced in a study of blood T cell repertoires in COVID-19. The table came from immunoSEQ multiplex PCR; TCRdb's copy has only in-frame clones and leaves some out. The data contain a few hundred thousand clones, 85% to 90% of them seen just once; the ten biggest clones take up about 4.8%. Material for sequencing was peripheral blood. All receptors come from a man between 50 and 59 years old with acute or convalescent COVID-19.

This rearrangement joins TRBV3-1 (or the pseudogene TRBV3-2) to TRBJ2-1; D gene uncertain. Germline CDR1 LGHDT, CDR2 YNNKEL (reference sequence). This CDR3 has 13 residues. V dropped 1 base and J dropped 9 bases, with 10 bases sitting between them. The CDR3 sequence is CASSQAPRGEQFF. CDR3 nucleotide sequence: TGTGCCAGCAGCCAAGCCCCACGAGGTGAGCAGTTCTTC.

The rearrangement joins TRBV18 to TRBJ1-5; no definite D call. The V end was cut by 5 bases, the J end by 1 base, with 6 bases between. The CDR3 is 13 residues long. Per the germline V gene, CDR1 is KGHSH and CDR2 is LQKENI. CDR3 DNA sequence: TGTGCCAGCTCATGGGAGAGCAATCAGCCCCAGCATTTT. Translation: CASSWESNQPQHF.

This rearrangement joins TRBV5-1 to TRBJ1-4; TRBD1 matches at 8 bases. Trimming removed 0 bases from V and 8 bases from J; junction bases left unmatched: 6. Germline-derived CDR1 and CDR2 are SGHRS and YFSETQ. The CDR3 spans 15 residues. The CDR3 sequence: CASSLVAGGNEKLFF. The CDR3 region has the DNA TGCGCCAGCAGCTTGGTGGCAGGGGGCAACGAAAAACTGTTTTTT.

This chain links TRBV2 with TRBJ1-6; the D is unclear. Germline assignment: CDR1 SNHLY and CDR2 FYNNEI. The CDR3 has 14 residues. V lost 5 bases to trimming and J lost 4 bases, with 9 bases between them. The CDR3 bases are TGTGCCAGCAGTCGGCAGACTTATAATTCACCCCTCCACTTT. Encoded protein: CASSRQTYNSPLHF.